Listed here are 27 T cell receptor beta chains from one sample, sequenced in a study of OX40 agonist ivuxolimab in advanced cancers. Assay used: immunoSEQ multiplex PCR; TCRdb lists only in-frame clones, some missing. The sample yields about 10,000 clones, under 80% seen once. This specimen was CD4+ or CD8+ T cells sorted from blood, taken in a trial of the OX40 agonist ivuxolimab. The source of these receptors is an adult with an advanced solid tumor such as melanoma, head and neck, liver or kidney cancer.

The chain carries TRBV7-3 and TRBJ2-1; D is unresolved. CDR3 length equals 15 residues. CDR1 and CDR2 from the germline V gene are SGHTA and FQGTGA. V dropped 5 bases and J dropped 0 bases, with 11 bases sitting between them. CDR3 coding DNA: TGTGCCAGCAGCCCAGACTTAAGCTCCTACAATGAGCAGTTCTTC. Protein sequence: CASSPDLSSYNEQFF.

The chain joins TRBV20-1 to TRBJ2-5; D ambiguous. V was clipped by 6 bases and J by 2 bases, with 7 bases between them. The CDR3 consists of 11 residues. Germline-derived CDR1 and CDR2 are DFQATT and SNEGSKA (reference sequence). CDR3 DNA: TGCAGTGCCAACCGGCAAGAGACCCAGTACTTC. Its protein is CSANRQETQYF.

This clone was found a few times. This chain links TRBV5-4 with TRBJ1-2; D uncertain. CDR3 length: 11 residues. Germline loops: CDR1 SGHNT, CDR2 YYREEE (reference sequence). The V and J ends lost 0 bases and 9 bases respectively, with 6 bases between them. The CDR3: CASSLGVRYTF. CDR3 coding DNA: TGTGCCAGCAGCTTGGGTGTTCGCTACACCTTC. The full variable domain, with the rest looked up from reference TRBV5-4 and TRBJ1-2, is ETGVTQSPTHLIKTRGQQVTLRCSSQSGHNTVSWYQQALGQGPQFIFQYYREEENGRGNFPPRFSGLQFPNYSSELNVNALELDDSALYLCASSLGVRYTFGSGTRLTVV.

The rearrangement joins TRBV29-1 to TRBJ2-7; TRBD1 aligns across 7 bases. With 6 bases clipped from V and 0 bases from J, the junction kept 8 bases outside the gene matches. This CDR3 has 14 residues. Germline V lookup: CDR1 SQVTM, CDR2 ANQGSEA. The CDR3 DNA is TGCAGCGTCGAGCTACGGGACAGCTCCTACGAGCAGTACTTC. It specifies CSVELRDSSYEQYF.

This clone is medium-sized within its sample. This chain uses TRBV7-9 with TRBJ2-7, with D maybe TRBD2 (7 bases). V was shortened by 6 bases and J by 1 base, with 10 bases between the two germline ends. The CDR3 is made up of 13 amino acids. Germline V gene sequence: CDR1 SEHNR, CDR2 FQNEAQ (reference sequence). CDR3 nucleotides: TGTGCCAGCAGAGCGGGACAATCCTACGAGCAGTACTTC. Translating gives CASRAGQSYEQYF.

This chain uses TRBV4-2 with TRBJ1-1; D call uncertain. V shed 4 bases and J shed 4 bases, with 4 bases lying between them. CDR1 is LGHNA, CDR2 YNFKEQ, per germline. This CDR3 has 11 residues. The CDR3 reads CASSLGTEAFF. CDR3 sequence (DNA): TGTGCCAGCAGCCTGGGCACTGAAGCTTTCTTT.

Relative to its sample, this clone is medium-sized. J is TRBJ2-3 and V is TRBV28; TRBD2 aligns across 7 bases. Germline CDR1 MDHEN, CDR2 SYDVKM. The V and J ends lost 5 bases and 6 bases, in that order; junction bases with no gene match: 11. CDR3 length equals 15 residues. CDR3 sequence (DNA): TGTGCCAGCAGTCTTACGACTAGCATGTCTGATACGCAGTATTTT. This codes for CASSLTTSMSDTQYF. Looking up the rest from reference TRBV28 and TRBJ2-3 gives the full variable domain: DVKVTQSSRYLVKRTGEKVFLECVQDMDHENMFWYRQDPGLGLRLIYFSYDVKMKEKGDIPEGYSVSREKKERFSLILESASTNQTSMYLCASSLTTSMSDTQYFGPGTRLTVL.

The chain joins TRBV12-5 to TRBJ2-7; D not resolved. Germline V gives CDR1 LGHNT, CDR2 FRNRAP. CDR3 length: 14 amino acids. Trimming shortened V by 5 bases and J by 2 bases, and 13 bases separated the two germline ends. The CDR3 sequence: CASGTRTDPYEQYF. The CDR3 nucleotides are TGTGCTAGTGGTACCCGGACGGATCCCTACGAGCAGTACTTC.

The genes are TRBV30 and TRBJ2-7; 7 nucleotides match TRBD2. Germline-derived CDR1 and CDR2 are GTSNPN and SVGIG (reference sequence). The V and J ends lost 1 base and 2 bases, in that order; junction bases with no gene match: 5. CDR3 length: 14 amino acids. The CDR3 DNA reads as TGTGCCTGGAGTGAGGGACTAACTCCCTACGAGCAGTACTTC. It encodes CAWSEGLTPYEQYF.

V usage is TRBV4-1 and J usage is TRBJ2-7; D uncertain. The CDR3 is 15 residues long. V was trimmed by 0 bases and J by 2 bases, leaving 11 bases between them. Germline V gene lookup returns CDR1 MGHRA and CDR2 YSYEKL. CDR3 in amino acids: CASSQEFPTAYEQYF. The CDR3 bases are TGCGCCAGCAGCCAAGAGTTTCCCACAGCCTACGAGCAGTACTTC.

This chain links TRBV14 with TRBJ1-2; no firm D call. Deletions cut 2 bases from V and 8 bases from J, with 15 bases between. CDR3 size: 14 residues. The germline V gene has CDR1 SGHDN and CDR2 FVKESK. CDR3 amino acids: CASSQYRHFAGYTF. The CDR3 DNA follows: TGTGCCAGCAGCCAATACCGGCATTTTGCCGGCTACACCTTC.

The V gene is TRBV28, the J gene TRBJ2-4, with D tentatively TRBD1 or TRBD2 (5 bases each). Germline assignment: CDR1 MDHEN and CDR2 SYDVKM. Trimming took 4 bases from V and 0 from J, leaving 10 bases between them. CDR3 length: 15 amino acids. CDR3 in amino acids: CASSSGAVAKNIQYF. CDR3 coding DNA: TGTGCCAGCAGTTCCGGGGCTGTAGCCAAAAACATTCAGTACTTC.

This chain joins TRBV19 and TRBJ2-3; D may match TRBD1 or TRBD2 (5 bases each). The CDR3 is made up of 15 amino acids. Trimming cost V 5 bases and J 2 bases, with 14 bases left between them. Germline CDR1 and CDR2: LNHDA and SQIVND (reference sequence). The chain's CDR3 is CASSLGALSTDTQYF. CDR3 nucleotide sequence: TGTGCCAGTAGTCTCGGGGCCCTTTCCACAGATACGCAGTATTTT.

This chain links TRBV19 with TRBJ2-7, with D uncertain. V lost 6 bases, J lost 1 base, and 13 bases lay in between. The CDR3 spans 14 residues. CDR1 and CDR2 from the germline V gene are LNHDA and SQIVND (reference sequence). The CDR3 here is CASREFAASYEQYF. CDR3 in DNA: TGTGCCAGTAGAGAGTTTGCGGCTTCCTACGAGCAGTACTTC.

The chain couples TRBV5-1 to TRBJ2-5, with TRBD1 identical over 7 bases. Looked up from germline, CDR1 is SGHRS and CDR2 is YFSETQ. The trim removed 4 bases at V and 2 bases at J, leaving 8 bases unmatched. The CDR3 length is 15 residues. CDR3 in DNA: TGCGCCAGCAGCCTTACAGGGGTGATGCAAGAGACCCAGTACTTC. Amino acids: CASSLTGVMQETQYF.

J is TRBJ2-7 and V is TRBV27; 7 positions agree with TRBD1. This CDR3 contains 13 residues. Looked up from germline, CDR1 is MNHEY and CDR2 is SMNVEV (reference sequence). The J segment lost 2 bases and the V segment lost 5 bases, leaving 3 bases of the junction unmatched. The CDR3 is CASSEGQTYEQYF. In DNA, the CDR3 is TGTGCCAGCAGTGAGGGACAGACCTACGAGCAGTACTTC.

In its sample, this clone is medium-sized. The chain uses TRBV10-3 and TRBJ2-7, with 8 bases lining up with TRBD1. V gave up 2 bases and J gave up 6 bases; unmatched junction bases: 0. CDR1 and CDR2 (germline): ENHRY, SYGVKD. This CDR3 comprises 12 residues. CDR3 bases: TGTGCCATCAGTGAGACAGGGGGCGAGCAGTACTTC. Its protein is CAISETGGEQYF.

By proportion, this clone is medium-sized (0.01 to 0.1%). The chain joins TRBV5-6 to TRBJ2-2; TRBD1 might be the D (5 bases). Trimming took 3 bases from V and 4 from J, leaving 10 bases between them. The CDR3 has 14 amino acids. CDR1 SGHDT and CDR2 YYEEEE come from the germline V gene. Here the CDR3 reads CASSSLRATGELFF. CDR3 DNA sequence: TGTGCCAGCAGCTCGCTCAGGGCCACCGGGGAGCTGTTTTTT.

CDR3 region: CATRTVMNTEAFF. In DNA, the CDR3 is TGTGCCACTCGGACGGTGATGAACACTGAAGCTTTCTTT. This rearrangement joins TRBV19 to TRBJ1-1; D gene ambiguous. CDR1 LNHDA and CDR2 SQIVND come from the germline V gene (reference sequence). The CDR3 runs to 13 residues. V was shortened by 10 bases and J by 0 bases, with 12 bases between the two germline ends.

This clone has at least ten counts. This sequence joins TRBV6-6 and TRBJ2-2; no clear D. V was shortened by 2 bases and J by 5 bases, with 6 bases between the two germline ends. This CDR3 has 13 amino acids. CDR1 and CDR2 (germline): MNHNY, SVGAGI (reference sequence). This chain's CDR3 is CASSYEWTGELFF. The CDR3 bases are TGTGCCAGCAGTTACGAGTGGACCGGGGAGCTGTTTTTT.

J is TRBJ2-1 and V is TRBV14; D is perhaps TRBD2 (5 bases). The CDR3 spans 17 residues. The germline CDR1 and CDR2 sequences are SGHDN and FVKESK. The V gene lost 3 bases and the J gene lost 5 bases, with 20 bases spanning the gap. CDR3 nucleotide sequence: TGTGCCAGCAGCCACAAGCTGTTTGGGGAGAGGCACAATGAGCAGTTCTTC. This gives the protein CASSHKLFGERHNEQFF.

This clone was counted between two and nine times. V gene TRBV6-1 combines with J gene TRBJ2-7, with unresolved D. CDR1 is MNHNS, CDR2 SASEGT, per germline. The V and J ends lost 3 bases and 0 bases respectively, with 6 bases between them. The CDR3 covers 13 residues. The CDR3 region has the DNA TGTGCCAGCAGTGACAGACTCTCCTACGAGCAGTACTTC. This gives the protein CASSDRLSYEQYF.

There are many counts of this clone. This sequence joins TRBV10-3 and TRBJ1-6, with a possible D match to TRBD1 (5 bases). The germline V and J ends were trimmed by 0 bases and 8 bases, with 11 bases remaining between them. The CDR3 sequence is 15 residues long. CDR1 is ENHRY and CDR2 is SYGVKD in the germline V gene. The CDR3: CAISESSMGDSPLHF. For the CDR3, the DNA is TGTGCCATCAGTGAGTCGTCGATGGGGGATTCACCCCTCCACTTT.

The V gene is TRBV27, the J gene TRBJ1-1; D gene unclear. Trimming left V 3 bases short and J 1 base short, with 9 bases between. CDR1 is MNHEY, CDR2 SMNVEV, per germline (reference sequence). The CDR3 totals 14 residues. CDR3 in amino acids: CASSLVGSNTEAFF. The CDR3 nucleotides read TGTGCCAGCAGTTTGGTCGGATCGAACACTGAAGCTTTCTTT.

The genes are TRBV28 and TRBJ1-5; no reliable D call. The V gene's germline CDR1 is MDHEN and CDR2 SYDVKM. This CDR3 is built from 12 residues. The V gene lost 5 bases and the J gene lost 7 bases, with 9 bases spanning the gap. The CDR3 protein is CASSASRQPQHF. As DNA, the CDR3 is TGTGCCAGCAGTGCCTCGAGACAGCCCCAGCATTTT.

The chain links TRBV19 to TRBJ1-1, with 7 bases that match TRBD1. The CDR3 runs to 15 residues. The V segment lost 2 bases and the J segment 2 bases; nucleotides outside the gene matches: 5. Germline V gene lookup returns CDR1 LNHDA and CDR2 SQIVND (reference sequence). CDR3 sequence: CASSIWDSGNTEAFF. CDR3 nucleotides: TGTGCCAGTAGTATATGGGACAGTGGAAACACTGAAGCTTTCTTT.

By share, this clone ranks as large. This chain joins TRBV11-2 and TRBJ1-1, with D maybe TRBD1 (5 bases). Germline assignment: CDR1 SGHAT and CDR2 FQNNGV. This CDR3 has 18 amino acids. V dropped 0 bases and J dropped 1 base, with 18 bases sitting between them. The DNA of the CDR3 is TGTGCCAGCAGCTTAGATGGGGGGTCGAGGGCACCGAACACTGAAGCTTTCTTT. Translated, it gives CASSLDGGSRAPNTEAFF.